The clone carrying this T cell receptor (beta chain) was picked up many times. The antigen remains unidentified. The sample belongs to a study of T cells in Graves' hyperthyroidism and ophthalmopathy. Study-level information: Peripheral blood samples were taken at initial diagnosis, prior to any treatment.

Amplified TCR beta CDR3 regions derived from RNA transcripts. Carried out on the TCR CDR3, a first-round RT-PCR used the HTBI primer set. Using its own MiXCR run on the multiplex PCR reads, TCRdb lists one record per CDR3 protein. Among some 650,000 distinct CDR3 sequences listed, around 15% were seen once. The CDR3 extends over 15 amino acids. The ends were cut back, 0 bases at V and 7 bases at J, with 16 bases in the middle. Germline CDR1 DFQATT, CDR2 SNEGSKA (reference sequence). Whole-study results and caveats: Within blood appeared most thyroid clonotypes that had expanded above 0.001. It was a median 6.5 months before onset that the model predicted ophthalmopathy. By a 13 V-J model, ophthalmopathy was set apart from stable hyperthyroidism.

The clonotype was recovered from a woman aged 40 to 55 with Graves' ophthalmopathy. The chain recombines TRBV20-1 with TRBJ1-5; the D is unclear. The specimen sequenced was blood. The CDR3 protein is CSARDDGVAGQPQHF. The CDR3 coding sequence is TGCAGTGCTAGAGATGATGGAGTTGCGGGGCAGCCCCAGCATTTT.